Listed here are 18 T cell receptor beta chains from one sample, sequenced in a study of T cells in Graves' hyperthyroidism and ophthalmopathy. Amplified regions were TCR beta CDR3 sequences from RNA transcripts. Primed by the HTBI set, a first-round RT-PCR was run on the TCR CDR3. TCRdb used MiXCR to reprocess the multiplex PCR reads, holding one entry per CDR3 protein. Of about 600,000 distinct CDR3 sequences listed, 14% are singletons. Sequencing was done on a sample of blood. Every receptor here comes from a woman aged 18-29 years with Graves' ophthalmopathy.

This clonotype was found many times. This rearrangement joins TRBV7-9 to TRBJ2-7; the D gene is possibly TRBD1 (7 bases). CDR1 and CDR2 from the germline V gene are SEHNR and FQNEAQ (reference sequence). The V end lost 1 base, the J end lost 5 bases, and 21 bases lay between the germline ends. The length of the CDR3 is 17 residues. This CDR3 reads CASSLGTGPGGVHEQYF. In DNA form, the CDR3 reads TGTGCCAGCAGCTTAGGGACAGGCCCAGGAGGGGTCCACGAGCAGTACTTC.

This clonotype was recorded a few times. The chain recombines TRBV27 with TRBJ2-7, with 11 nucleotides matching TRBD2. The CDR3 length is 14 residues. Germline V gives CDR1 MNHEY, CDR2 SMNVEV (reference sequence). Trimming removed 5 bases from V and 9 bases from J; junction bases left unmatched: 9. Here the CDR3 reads CASSPTTSGKSQYF. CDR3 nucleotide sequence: TGTGCCAGCAGTCCCACGACTAGCGGGAAGTCGCAGTACTTC.

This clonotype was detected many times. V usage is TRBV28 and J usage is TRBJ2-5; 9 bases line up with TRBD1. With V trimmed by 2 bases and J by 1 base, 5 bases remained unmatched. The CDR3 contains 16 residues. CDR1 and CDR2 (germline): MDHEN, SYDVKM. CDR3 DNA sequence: TGTGCCAGCAGTTTAGGTGGACAGGGGCGCCAAGAGACCCAGTACTTC. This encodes CASSLGGQGRQETQYF.

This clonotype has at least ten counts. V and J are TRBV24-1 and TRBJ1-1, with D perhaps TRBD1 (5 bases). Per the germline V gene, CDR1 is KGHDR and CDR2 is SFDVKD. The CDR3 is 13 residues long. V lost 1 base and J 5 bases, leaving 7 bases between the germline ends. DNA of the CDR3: TGTGCCACCAGTGATTTAGACAGTACTGAAGCTTTCTTT. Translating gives CATSDLDSTEAFF.

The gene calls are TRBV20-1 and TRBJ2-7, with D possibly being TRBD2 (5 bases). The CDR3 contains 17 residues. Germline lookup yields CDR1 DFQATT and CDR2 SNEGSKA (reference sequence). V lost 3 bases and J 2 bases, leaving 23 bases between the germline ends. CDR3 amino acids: CSARGSMLAGYPYEQYF. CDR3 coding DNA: TGCAGTGCTAGGGGTTCGATGTTGGCGGGCTACCCCTACGAGCAGTACTTC.

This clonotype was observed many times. The CDR3 sequence: CSARGLQGARNTEAFF. The CDR3 coding sequence is TGCAGTGCTAGAGGGCTACAGGGGGCCCGGAACACTGAAGCTTTCTTT. The gene calls are TRBV20-1 and TRBJ1-1; 9 nucleotides line up with TRBD1. This CDR3 spans 16 amino acids. Germline assignment: CDR1 DFQATT and CDR2 SNEGSKA (reference sequence). Germline trimming cut 1 base from V and 1 base from J; bases unmatched to any gene: 7.

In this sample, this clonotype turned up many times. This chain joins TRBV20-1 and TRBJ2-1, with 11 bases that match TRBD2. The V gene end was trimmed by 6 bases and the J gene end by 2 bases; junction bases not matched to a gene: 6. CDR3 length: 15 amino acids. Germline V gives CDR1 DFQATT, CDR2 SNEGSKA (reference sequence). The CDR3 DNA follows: TGCAGTGCACCCGGGACTAGCGGTACCTACAATGAGCAGTTCTTC. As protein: CSAPGTSGTYNEQFF.

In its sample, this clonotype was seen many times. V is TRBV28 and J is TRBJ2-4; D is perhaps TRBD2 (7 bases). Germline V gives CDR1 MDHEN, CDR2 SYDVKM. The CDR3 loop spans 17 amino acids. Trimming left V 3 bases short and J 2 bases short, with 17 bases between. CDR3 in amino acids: CASSFLRGGVTKNIQYF. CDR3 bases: TGTGCCAGCAGTTTTCTTAGGGGGGGGGTAACCAAAAACATTCAGTACTTC.

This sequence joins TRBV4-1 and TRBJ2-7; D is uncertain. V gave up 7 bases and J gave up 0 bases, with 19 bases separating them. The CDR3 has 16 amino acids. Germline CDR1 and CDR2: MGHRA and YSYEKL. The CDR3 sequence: CASTRELPRYSYEQYF. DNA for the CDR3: TGCGCCAGCACCCGAGAACTACCCCGTTACTCCTACGAGCAGTACTTC.

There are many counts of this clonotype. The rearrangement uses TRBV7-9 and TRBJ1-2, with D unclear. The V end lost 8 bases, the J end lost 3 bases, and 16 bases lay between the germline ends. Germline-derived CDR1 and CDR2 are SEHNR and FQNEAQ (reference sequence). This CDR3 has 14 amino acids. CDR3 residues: CASSHSLTDYGYTF. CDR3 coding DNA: TGTGCCAGCTCCCATTCTCTTACGGACTATGGCTACACCTTC.

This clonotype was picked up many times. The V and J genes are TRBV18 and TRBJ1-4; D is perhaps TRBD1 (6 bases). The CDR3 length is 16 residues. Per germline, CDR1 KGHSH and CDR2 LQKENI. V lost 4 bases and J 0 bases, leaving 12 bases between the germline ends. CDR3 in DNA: TGTGCCAGCTCACGGGGACAAACGGCAACTAATGAAAAACTGTTTTTT. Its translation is CASSRGQTATNEKLFF.

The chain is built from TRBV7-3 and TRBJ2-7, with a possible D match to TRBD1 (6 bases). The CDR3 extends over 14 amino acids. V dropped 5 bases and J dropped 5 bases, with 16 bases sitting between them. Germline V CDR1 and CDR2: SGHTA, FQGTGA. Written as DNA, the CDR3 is TGTGCCAGCAGCGATACAGGGTTCCTCAACGAGCAGTACTTC. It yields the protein CASSDTGFLNEQYF. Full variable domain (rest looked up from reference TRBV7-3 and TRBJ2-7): GAGVSQTPSNKVTEKGKYVELRCDPISGHTALYWYRQSLGQGPEFLIYFQGTGAADDSGLPNDRFFAVRPEGSVSTLKIQRTERGDSAVYLCASSDTGFLNEQYFGPGTRLTVT.

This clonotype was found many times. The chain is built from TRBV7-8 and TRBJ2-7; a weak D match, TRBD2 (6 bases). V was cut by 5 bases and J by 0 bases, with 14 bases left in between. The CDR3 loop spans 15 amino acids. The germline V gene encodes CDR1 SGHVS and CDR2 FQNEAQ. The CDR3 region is CASSRRPGLSYEQYF. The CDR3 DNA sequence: TGTGCCAGCAGCCGCAGGCCGGGACTCTCCTACGAGCAGTACTTC.

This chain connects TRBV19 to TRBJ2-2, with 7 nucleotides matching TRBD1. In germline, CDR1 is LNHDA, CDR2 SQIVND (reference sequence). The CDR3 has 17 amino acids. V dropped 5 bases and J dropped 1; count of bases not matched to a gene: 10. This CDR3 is CASSVGNRGLNTGELFF. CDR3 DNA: TGTGCCAGTAGTGTGGGGAACAGGGGATTGAACACCGGGGAGCTGTTTTTT.

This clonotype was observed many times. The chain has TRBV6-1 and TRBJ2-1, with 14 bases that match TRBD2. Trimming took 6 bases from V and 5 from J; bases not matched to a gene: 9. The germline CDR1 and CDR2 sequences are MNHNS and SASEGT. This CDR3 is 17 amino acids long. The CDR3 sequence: CASRPEPGLAGDNEQFF. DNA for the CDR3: TGTGCCAGCAGACCCGAACCGGGACTAGCGGGAGACAATGAGCAGTTCTTC.

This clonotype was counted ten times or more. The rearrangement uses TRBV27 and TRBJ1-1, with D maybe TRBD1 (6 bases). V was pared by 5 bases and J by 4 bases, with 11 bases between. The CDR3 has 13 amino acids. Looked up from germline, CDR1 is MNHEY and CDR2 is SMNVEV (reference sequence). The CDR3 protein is CASSVRGGTEAFF. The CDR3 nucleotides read TGTGCCAGCAGTGTCAGGGGAGGCACTGAAGCTTTCTTT.

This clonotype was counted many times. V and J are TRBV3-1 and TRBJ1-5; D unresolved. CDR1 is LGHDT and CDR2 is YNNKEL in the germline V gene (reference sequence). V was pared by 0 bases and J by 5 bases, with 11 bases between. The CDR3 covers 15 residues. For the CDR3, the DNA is TGTGCCAGCAGCCAAGATTTAGGCCCTCATCAGCCCCAGCATTTT. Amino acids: CASSQDLGPHQPQHF.

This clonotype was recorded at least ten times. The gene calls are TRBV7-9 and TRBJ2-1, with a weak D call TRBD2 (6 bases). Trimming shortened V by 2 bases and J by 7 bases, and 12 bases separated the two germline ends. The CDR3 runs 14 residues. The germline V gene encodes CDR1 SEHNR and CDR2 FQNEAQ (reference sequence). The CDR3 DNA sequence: TGTGCCAGCAGCTTACCGGGAGTGGGGAATGAGCAGTTCTTC. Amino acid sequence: CASSLPGVGNEQFF.